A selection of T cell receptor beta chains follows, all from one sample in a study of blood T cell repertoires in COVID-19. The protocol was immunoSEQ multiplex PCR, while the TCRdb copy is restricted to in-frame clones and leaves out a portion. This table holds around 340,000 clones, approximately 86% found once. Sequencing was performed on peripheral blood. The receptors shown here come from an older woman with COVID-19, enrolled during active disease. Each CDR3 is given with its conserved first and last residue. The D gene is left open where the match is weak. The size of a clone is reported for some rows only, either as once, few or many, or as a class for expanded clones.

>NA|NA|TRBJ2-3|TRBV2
TGTGCCAGCAGTGAGCCCGGGGGAAGTACAGATACGCAGTATTTT
CASSEPGGSTDTQYF
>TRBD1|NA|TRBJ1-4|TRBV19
TGTGCCAGTAGCGGTGCACAGGGGTGGGTTGAAAAACTGTTTTTT
CASSGAQGWVEKLFF
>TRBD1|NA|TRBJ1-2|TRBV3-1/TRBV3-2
TGTGCCAGCAGCCCCAGGGGGCGTAATAGTGGCTACACCTTC
CASSPRGRNSGYTF
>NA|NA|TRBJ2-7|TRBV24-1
TGTGCCACCAGCGGGCCTCACAGGGACGAGCAGTACTTC
CATSGPHRDEQYF
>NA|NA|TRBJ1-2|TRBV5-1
TGCGCCAGCAGCCCGCGACAGGTCCCGGGAAACTATGGCTACACCTTC
CASSPRQVPGNYGYTF
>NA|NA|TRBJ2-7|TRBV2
TGTGCCAGCACCATACAGGGTCTCCCCTACGAGCAGTACTTC
CASTIQGLPYEQYF
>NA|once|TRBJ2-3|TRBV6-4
TGTGCCAGCAGTGACGGGTGGCGGGATACGCAGTATTTT
CASSDGWRDTQYF
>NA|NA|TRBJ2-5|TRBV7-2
TGTGCCAGCAGCGCCGCTAGCAAGGAGACCCAGTACTTC
CASSAASKETQYF
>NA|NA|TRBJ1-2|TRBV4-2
TGTGCCAGCAGCCAAGAATTAGACAGGCTCCCTCGATCTAACTATGGCTACACCTTC
CASSQELDRLPRSNYGYTF
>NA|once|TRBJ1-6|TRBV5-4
TGTGCCAGCAGCCCTGAAGTGGGGGCGTATAATTCACCCCTCCACTTT
CASSPEVGAYNSPLHF
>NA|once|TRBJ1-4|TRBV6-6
TGTGCCAGCAGTACATCGACTTCCTCCCCTAATGAAAAACTGTTTTTT
CASSTSTSSPNEKLFF
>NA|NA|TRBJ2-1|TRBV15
TGTGCCACCAGCAGTCGGCAGGGGTCGAACAATGAGCAGTTCTTC
CATSSRQGSNNEQFF
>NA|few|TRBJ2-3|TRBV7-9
TGTGCCAGCGGGCAGACCACAGATACGCAGTATTTT
CASGQTTDTQYF
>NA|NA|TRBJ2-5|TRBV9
TGTGCCAGCAGCGTAGGAAGGGCTAGCGAAGAGACCCAGTACTTC
CASSVGRASEETQYF
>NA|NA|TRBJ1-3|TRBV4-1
TGCGCCAGCAGCCGTCCGTCAACTCGAAACACCATATATTTT
CASSRPSTRNTIYF
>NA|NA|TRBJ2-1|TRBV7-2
TGTGCCAGCAGCTCCCAGAGGAATGAGCAGTTCTTC
CASSSQRNEQFF
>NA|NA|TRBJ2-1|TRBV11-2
TGTGCCAGCGGCTTAAACACGAAAATGCAGTTCTTC
CASGLNTKMQFF
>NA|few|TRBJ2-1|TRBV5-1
TGCGCCAGCAGCTTCCAAAACAATGAGCAGTTCTTC
CASSFQNNEQFF
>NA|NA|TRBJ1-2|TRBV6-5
TGTGCCAGCAGTCCGCCCGGGAGCTATGGCTACACCTTC
CASSPPGSYGYTF
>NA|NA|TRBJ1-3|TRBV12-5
TGTGCTAGTGTTATCGGGGGACCTGGAAACACCATATATTTT
CASVIGGPGNTIYF